What follows is one T cell receptor beta chain and its context. Within 2 weeks of study entry, exposed participants had contacted a PCR-confirmed or clinician-diagnosed COVID-19 case. Germline V gene data show CDR1 as MNHEY and CDR2 as SVGAGI. Trimming took off 5 bases at V and 6 bases at J, with 17 bases between the two ends. The CDR3 sequence is 14 residues long. The assay was immunoSEQ multiplex PCR, and TCRdb's table has in-frame clones only and misses some. The profile shows about 350,000 clones, roughly 90% of them singletons. This sample is drawn from a study of blood T cell repertoires in COVID-19.

This clonotype originated in a woman in her 30s who had been exposed to COVID-19. The sequencing sample was made of PBMCs or T cells enriched from blood (not recorded which). The V call is TRBV6-5, the J call TRBJ2-7, with D possibly being TRBD1 (6 bases). As DNA, the CDR3 is TGTGCCAGCAGTACCCGGGACAATCTACGCGAGCAGTACTTC. Residues: CASSTRDNLREQYF.